This TCR beta chain came from a study of T cell responses to AZD1222 COVID-19 vaccine. Findings of the study overall: Increases in Spike-specific TCR breadth and depth were seen after two AZD1222 doses. AZD1222 recipients seropositive at baseline numbered only five to seven. The donors showed a predominance of white British ancestry and of females, with possible underestimation of clonal diversity.

The CDR3 runs to 13 residues. Between the trimmed V and J ends, which lost 4 bases and 8 bases, there was a span of 12 bases. CDR1 is SGHTA and CDR2 is FQGTGA in the germline V gene. Turning to this clone: Its antigen remains unidentified.

Data came from immunoSEQ multiplex PCR; TCRdb stores just in-frame clones and leaves some out. The table lists some 80,000 clones, around three quarters of them singletons. Here the sequenced sample was peripheral blood, taken 28 days after the second dose of the MenACWY control vaccine. The receptor was isolated from an adult who received the MenACWY meningococcal vaccine as a control. The chain carries TRBV7-3 and TRBJ2-1; TRBD1 or TRBD2 may be the D gene (5 bases each). CDR3: CASSSGGWDEQFF. In nucleotides, the CDR3 is TGTGCCAGCAGCTCTGGGGGATGGGATGAGCAGTTCTTC. Supplemented by reference TRBV7-3 and TRBJ2-1, the full variable domain reads GAGVSQTPSNKVTEKGKYVELRCDPISGHTALYWYRQSLGQGPEFLIYFQGTGAADDSGLPNDRFFAVRPEGSVSTLKIQRTERGDSAVYLCASSSGGWDEQFFGPGTRLTVL.